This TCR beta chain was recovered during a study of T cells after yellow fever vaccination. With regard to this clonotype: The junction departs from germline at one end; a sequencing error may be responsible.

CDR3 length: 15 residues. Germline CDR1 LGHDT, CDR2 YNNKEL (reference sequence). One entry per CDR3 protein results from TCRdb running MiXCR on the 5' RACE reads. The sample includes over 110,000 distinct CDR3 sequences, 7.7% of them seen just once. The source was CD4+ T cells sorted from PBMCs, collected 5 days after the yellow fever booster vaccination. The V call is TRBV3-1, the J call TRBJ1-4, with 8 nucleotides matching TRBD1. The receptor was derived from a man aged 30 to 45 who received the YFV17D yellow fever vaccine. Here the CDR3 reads CATSRRDRTAEKLFF. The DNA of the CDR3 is TGTGCCACCAGCCGCCGGGACAGGACTGCAGAAAAACTGTTTTTT.